The next 20 T cell receptor beta chains were all read from a single sample in a study of T-cell memory formation after mild COVID-19. One entry per CDR3 protein results from TCRdb running MiXCR on the 5' RACE reads. Of tens of thousands of distinct CDR3 sequences detected, 25% to 30% appear once; the ten largest clones hold around 40%. Sequencing was performed on PBMCs or a T cell subset sorted from them (not recorded which). The origin of the receptors is a man in his late teens or twenties who had mild COVID-19 (a few samples of this study predate the infection). Cell type and time point are not known.

This chain uses TRBV3-1 with TRBJ2-5, with D possibly matching TRBD2 (5 bases). The V gene lost 3 bases and the J gene lost 2 bases, with 13 bases spanning the gap. Looked up from germline, CDR1 is LGHDT and CDR2 is YNNKEL (reference sequence). The CDR3 is 15 residues long. The CDR3 is CASSQLGRRQETQYF. The CDR3 DNA reads as TGTGCCAGCAGCCAGCTAGGCCGGAGGCAAGAGACCCAGTACTTC.

The chain couples TRBV7-9 to TRBJ2-1; a weak D match, TRBD2 (6 bases). There are 13 residues in the CDR3. The germline V gene encodes CDR1 SEHNR and CDR2 FQNEAQ (reference sequence). V dropped 4 bases and J dropped 4 bases, with 8 bases sitting between them. The chain's CDR3 is CASSWGLYNEQFF. The CDR3 nucleotides are TGTGCCAGCAGCTGGGGACTTTACAATGAGCAGTTCTTC. Full variable domain (remainder filled in from reference TRBV7-9 and TRBJ2-1): DTGVSQNPRHKITKRGQNVTFRCDPISEHNRLYWYRQTLGQGPEFLTYFQNEAQLEKSRLLSDRFSAERPKGSFSTLEIQRTEQGDSAMYLCASSWGLYNEQFFGPGTRLTVL.

V and J are TRBV7-2 and TRBJ1-5; D not certain. The CDR3 is 16 residues long. Trimming shortened V by 1 base and J by 3 bases, and 13 bases separated the two germline ends. The V gene's germline CDR1 is SGHTA and CDR2 FQGNSA. The CDR3 nucleotides read TGTGCCAGCAGCTTAGTGCCCGCCAGATTCAATCAGCCCCAGCATTTT. It translates to CASSLVPARFNQPQHF.

V usage is TRBV20-1 and J usage is TRBJ1-1, with a possible D match to TRBD1 (6 bases). CDR1 and CDR2 (germline): DFQATT, SNEGSKA (reference sequence). The ends were cut back, 6 bases at V and 1 base at J, with 9 bases in the middle. This CDR3 spans 12 amino acids. This chain's CDR3 is CSAWTENTEAFF. The CDR3 nucleotides are TGCAGTGCGTGGACAGAGAACACTGAAGCTTTCTTT.

The chain is built from TRBV2 and TRBJ1-4; maybe TRBD1 (5 bases). V gave up 3 bases and J gave up 5 bases, with 13 bases separating them. The CDR3 is 15 amino acids. CDR1 SNHLY and CDR2 FYNNEI come from the germline V gene. The CDR3 DNA follows: TGTGCCAGCAGTGAGGGGCGGAGTTCAAATGAAAAACTGTTTTTT. Encoded protein: CASSEGRSSNEKLFF.

This clonotype was found a few times. The DNA for the CDR3 is TGTGCCAGCAGCTTAATGGGGCTAAACACTGAAGCTTTCTTT. This sequence encodes CASSLMGLNTEAFF. This chain joins TRBV7-3 and TRBJ1-1; D may be TRBD1 (5 bases). The CDR3 has 14 residues. The V and J ends lost 1 base and 2 bases respectively, with 8 bases between them. Looked up from germline, CDR1 is SGHTA and CDR2 is FQGTGA. Together with reference TRBV7-3 and TRBJ1-1, the CDR3 gives the full variable domain: GAGVSQTPSNKVTEKGKYVELRCDPISGHTALYWYRQSLGQGPEFLIYFQGTGAADDSGLPNDRFFAVRPEGSVSTLKIQRTERGDSAVYLCASSLMGLNTEAFFGQGTRLTVV.

There are many counts of this clonotype. The V and J genes are TRBV18 and TRBJ1-4, with unresolved D. Germline CDR1 KGHSH, CDR2 LQKENI. This CDR3 has 14 amino acids. Deletions cut 4 bases from V and 5 bases from J, with 11 bases between. This CDR3 is CASSRRRENEKLFF. The DNA for the CDR3 is TGTGCCAGCTCACGGCGGAGAGAAAATGAAAAACTGTTTTTT.

This clonotype has more than one count but fewer than ten. The CDR3 DNA reads TGCGCCAGCAGCCTTTACCCGGGACAGGGGATGAACACTGAAGCTTTCTTT. This gives the protein CASSLYPGQGMNTEAFF. The chain joins TRBV5-1 to TRBJ1-1, with TRBD1 identical over 10 bases. The length of the CDR3 is 17 residues. Germline CDR1 reads SGHRS; CDR2 reads YFSETQ. The J segment lost 0 bases and the V segment lost 4 bases, leaving 9 bases of the junction unmatched. Drawing the rest from reference TRBV5-1 and TRBJ1-1, the complete variable domain is KAGVTQTPRYLIKTRGQQVTLSCSPISGHRSVSWYQQTPGQGLQFLFEYFSETQRNKGNFPGRFSGRQFSNSRSEMNVSTLELGDSALYLCASSLYPGQGMNTEAFFGQGTRLTVV.

The chain uses TRBV5-5 and TRBJ1-2; D might be TRBD1 (6 bases). The germline gives CDR1 SGHKS, CDR2 YYEKEE (reference sequence). The V end lost 4 bases, the J end lost 4 bases, and 14 bases lay between the germline ends. This CDR3 contains 14 residues. DNA of the CDR3: TGTGCCAGCAGCATCGGACAGCCAGTCTATGGCTACACCTTC. This translates into CASSIGQPVYGYTF. Filled out from reference TRBV5-5 and TRBJ1-2, the complete variable domain reads DAGVTQSPTHLIKTRGQQVTLRCSPISGHKSVSWYQQVLGQGPQFIFQYYEKEERGRGNFPDRFSARQFPNYSSELNVNALLLGDSALYLCASSIGQPVYGYTFGSGTRLTVV.

This clonotype was seen more than once but under ten times. The chain employs TRBV27 and TRBJ2-2; weak D call: TRBD1 (6 bases). The V gene's germline CDR1 is MNHEY and CDR2 SMNVEV (reference sequence). Between the trimmed V and J ends, which lost 5 bases and 5 bases, there was a span of 18 bases. The CDR3 has 16 residues. CDR3 sequence: CASSPLGAWRTGELFF. CDR3 sequence (DNA): TGTGCCAGCAGTCCACTGGGGGCATGGAGGACCGGGGAGCTGTTTTTT.

The chain employs TRBV6-6 and TRBJ2-3; D unclear. The CDR3 contains 13 residues. V lost 2 bases and J lost 4, with 7 bases in between. Germline V gives CDR1 MNHNY, CDR2 SVGAGI (reference sequence). Here the CDR3 DNA reads TGTGCCAGCAGTTACGGACCTGCAGATACGCAGTATTTT. This sequence encodes CASSYGPADTQYF.

The V gene is TRBV7-2, the J gene TRBJ2-6, with D unclear. CDR3 size: 17 residues. V was trimmed by 6 bases and J by 4 bases, leaving 19 bases between them. Per germline, CDR1 SGHTA and CDR2 FQGNSA. The CDR3, as DNA: TGTGCCAGCAGACGAAACCGGGTTATAGGGGGGGCCAACGTCCTGACTTTC. Its translation: CASRRNRVIGGANVLTF.

This rearrangement joins TRBV4-3 to TRBJ2-3; D is perhaps TRBD2 (6 bases). CDR1 is LGHNA, CDR2 YSLEER, per germline. This CDR3 spans 16 amino acids. V gave up 0 bases and J gave up 0 bases, with 10 bases separating them. CDR3 coding DNA: TGCGCCAGCAGCCAAGAGGCTAGCGCCAGCACAGATACGCAGTATTTT. The encoded protein is CASSQEASASTDTQYF.

The chain combines TRBV7-9 with TRBJ2-3; D is possibly TRBD1 or TRBD2 (6 bases each). There are 16 residues in the CDR3. Per germline, CDR1 SEHNR and CDR2 FQNEAQ (reference sequence). Trimming removed 4 bases at V and 6 bases at J, with 20 bases between. CDR3 sequence reads: CASSYRRGGHWDTQYF. CDR3 sequence (DNA): TGTGCCAGCAGCTATCGCAGGGGAGGCCATTGGGATACGCAGTATTTT.

This clonotype occurred a few times. The J gene is TRBJ2-3, the V gene TRBV7-9; 7 nucleotides agree with TRBD1. CDR1 and CDR2 from the germline V gene are SEHNR and FQNEAQ (reference sequence). Germline trimming cut 1 base from V and 3 bases from J; bases unmatched to any gene: 7. This CDR3 region has 16 residues. The CDR3 DNA reads as TGTGCCAGCAGCTTAGGTGGTACAGGGGCAACAGATACGCAGTATTTT. It is translated as CASSLGGTGATDTQYF. Based on the CDR3 plus reference TRBV7-9 and TRBJ2-3, the full variable domain is DTGVSQNPRHKITKRGQNVTFRCDPISEHNRLYWYRQTLGQGPEFLTYFQNEAQLEKSRLLSDRFSAERPKGSFSTLEIQRTEQGDSAMYLCASSLGGTGATDTQYFGPGTRLTVL.

A few counts support this clonotype. This chain connects TRBV12-3 or TRBV12-4 to TRBJ2-5; a weak D match, TRBD2 (6 bases). V lost 6 bases, J lost 5 bases, and 13 bases lay in between. CDR3 size: 13 residues. The CDR3 region has the DNA TGTGCCAGCAGCCTCCCGGAGGGCGAGACCCAGTACTTC. Translated: CASSLPEGETQYF.

There are a few counts of this clonotype. The gene calls are TRBV6-2 or TRBV6-3 and TRBJ1-5; D is uncertain. Germline lookup yields CDR1 MNHEY and CDR2 SVGEGT. V shed 5 bases and J shed 2 bases, with 10 bases lying between them. The CDR3 contains 14 residues. CDR3 nucleotide sequence: TGTGCCAGCAGTGCCTTGAGGGGCAATCAGCCCCAGCATTTT. This gives the protein CASSALRGNQPQHF.

This clonotype has just a few counts. This rearrangement joins TRBV7-9 to TRBJ2-7; no clear D. The CDR3 is made up of 12 amino acids. The germline V and J ends were trimmed by 1 base and 8 bases, with 9 bases remaining between them. Germline lookup yields CDR1 SEHNR and CDR2 FQNEAQ (reference sequence). The CDR3 protein is CASSLGRYKQYV. In DNA, the CDR3 is TGTGCCAGCAGCTTAGGGCGTTATAAGCAGTACGTC.

The chain recombines TRBV13 with TRBJ2-5; no clear D gene. V was pared by 5 bases and J by 4 bases, with 5 bases between. The CDR3 length is 11 residues. From germline, CDR1 is PRHDT and CDR2 FYEKMQ (reference sequence). CDR3 coding DNA: TGTGCCAGCAGCAGGGCAGAGACCCAGTACTTC. Protein sequence: CASSRAETQYF.

This chain uses TRBV11-2 with TRBJ2-5, with D maybe TRBD1 (6 bases). The CDR3 totals 14 residues. Trimming took 5 bases from V and 2 from J, leaving 12 bases between them. Germline V gene data show CDR1 as SGHAT and CDR2 as FQNNGV. The CDR3 loop is CASSEQGSQETQYF. For the CDR3, the DNA is TGTGCCAGCAGCGAACAGGGTTCTCAAGAGACCCAGTACTTC.